This TCR beta chain was identified in a study of blood T cell repertoires in COVID-19. Whole-study context: Both acute and convalescent COVID-19 samples were obtained from the United States, Italy and Spain. In each case, the material was cDNA or gDNA derived from T cells, B-cell-depleted T cells, or PBMCs.

A Seattle source enrolled patients during active infection and followed them longitudinally. Under the authors' procedure: Reference gene primers were amplified, and this amplification served to estimate nucleated cell counts. Sequencing was performed with immunoSEQ multiplex PCR; in TCRdb, only in-frame clones are kept and a portion is missing. The DNA gave D and trimming, while V, J and clone size come from that table. Of about 240,000 clones listed, more than 85% are singletons. The V and J ends lost 3 bases and 4 bases respectively, with 13 bases between them. This CDR3 comprises 14 residues. Looked up from germline, CDR1 is LNHDA and CDR2 is SQIVND (reference sequence).

The sequence was obtained from a woman in her forties or fifties with COVID-19, enrolled during active disease. Material: peripheral blood. The chain joins TRBV19 to TRBJ2-7; perhaps TRBD1 as D (6 bases). The DNA for the CDR3 is TGTGCCAGTAGTATCACGCAGGGGCAGTACGAGCAGTACTTC. It specifies CASSITQGQYEQYF.